The 20 T cell receptor beta chains in this list originate from one sample, sequenced in a study of patients and donors after allogeneic stem cell transplantation. TCRdb re-called the RT-PCR reads through MiXCR, storing one row per CDR3 protein. Altogether about a million distinct CDR3 sequences are present, roughly 18% being singletons, with the ten largest covering roughly 6.4%. Material: blood, either unsorted or a sorted T cell fraction (not recorded which). The receptors shown here come from a human donor who was either an allogeneic HSCT recipient or a stem cell or donor lymphocyte infusion donor (not recorded which). It is not recorded whose cells these are; they may come from a transplant donor.

The rearrangement links TRBV12-3 or TRBV12-4 to TRBJ2-7; the D gene is possibly TRBD1 (6 bases). This CDR3 has 15 residues. With 4 bases removed from V and 2 bases from J, the gap between germline ends came to 15 bases. DNA for the CDR3: TGTGCCAGCAGTTCAGAGACAGGTTCCACCTACGAGCAGTACTTC. Protein sequence: CASSSETGSTYEQYF.

This clonotype was seen a handful of times. The J gene is TRBJ1-3, the V gene TRBV5-6, with 8 bases matching TRBD1. Losses at the gene ends were 4 bases for V and 2 bases for J; bases not matched to a gene: 8. The germline V gene has CDR1 SGHDT and CDR2 YYEEEE. This CDR3 comprises 16 residues. CDR3 in amino acids: CASSKRQGRPGNTIYF. CDR3 in DNA: TGTGCCAGCAGCAAGCGACAGGGGCGCCCTGGAAACACCATATATTTT.

This clonotype was observed a handful of times. The J gene is TRBJ2-7, the V gene TRBV12-3 or TRBV12-4; D ambiguous. Trimming removed 6 bases from V and 1 base from J, with 13 bases in between. CDR3 size: 14 residues. CDR3 sequence: CASRTSKGSYEQYF. CDR3 DNA: TGTGCCAGCAGAACATCAAAGGGATCCTACGAGCAGTACTTC.

This clonotype was counted between two and nine times. The rearrangement uses TRBV10-2 and TRBJ2-3, with TRBD2 identical over 16 bases. V shed 7 bases, J shed 9 bases, and the junction held 4 bases outside the gene matches. This CDR3 is built from 14 residues. Germline loops: CDR1 WSHSY, CDR2 SAAADI. Here the CDR3 reads CASTPGLAGGTQYF. In DNA form, the CDR3 reads TGCGCCAGCACCCCGGGACTAGCGGGGGGGACGCAGTATTTT.

This clonotype was picked up a small number of times. V and J are TRBV14 and TRBJ1-2, with D possibly matching TRBD1 (5 bases). The germline gives CDR1 SGHDN, CDR2 FVKESK. Trimming stripped 3 bases from V and 4 bases from J, with 21 bases between. The CDR3 covers 17 residues. CDR3 bases: TGTGCCAGCAGCCAGAAGACGTTCCCAAGGGGCCTCTATGGCTACACCTTC. It specifies CASSQKTFPRGLYGYTF.

This chain uses TRBV5-1 with TRBJ1-4, with D unresolved. Germline loops: CDR1 SGHRS, CDR2 YFSETQ. The V end was cut by 4 bases, the J end by 4 bases, with 14 bases between. This CDR3 contains 15 residues. This CDR3 is CASSPPRGSNEKLFF. For the CDR3, the DNA is TGCGCCAGCAGCCCTCCGCGGGGAAGTAATGAAAAACTGTTTTTT. The full variable domain, in which reference TRBV5-1 and TRBJ1-4 provide the parts outside the CDR3, is KAGVTQTPRYLIKTRGQQVTLSCSPISGHRSVSWYQQTPGQGLQFLFEYFSETQRNKGNFPGRFSGRQFSNSRSEMNVSTLELGDSALYLCASSPPRGSNEKLFFGSGTQLSVL.

The chain recombines TRBV12-3 or TRBV12-4 with TRBJ1-4; no definite D call. The CDR3 is 14 residues long. V lost 2 bases and J lost 8, with 12 bases in between. The CDR3 nucleotides read TGTGCCAGCAGTTTAAAGGGAGGGCAGGAAAAACTGTTTTTT. Amino acids: CASSLKGGQEKLFF.

The chain employs TRBV9 and TRBJ2-7, with D perhaps matching TRBD1 (5 bases). Trimming took off 2 bases at V and 5 bases at J, with 20 bases between the two ends. CDR3 length: 16 residues. From germline, CDR1 is SGDLS and CDR2 YYNGEE. As DNA, the CDR3 is TGTGCCAGCAGCGTGGGTGTTTCGCAGGGATCTGACGAGCAGTACTTC. Its protein product is CASSVGVSQGSDEQYF. Together with reference TRBV9 and TRBJ2-7, the CDR3 gives the full variable domain: DSGVTQTPKHLITATGQRVTLRCSPRSGDLSVYWYQQSLDQGLQFLIQYYNGEERAKGNILERFSAQQFPDLHSELNLSSLELGDSALYFCASSVGVSQGSDEQYFGPGTRLTVT.

The chain combines TRBV6-1 with TRBJ2-7, with TRBD1 matching 11 bases. J was trimmed by 7 bases and V by 7 bases; bases with no gene match: 9. The CDR3 sequence is 14 residues long. Germline lookup yields CDR1 MNHNS and CDR2 SASEGT. In nucleotides, the CDR3 is TGTGCCAGCAACCCGGGACAGGGGGTGAGGGAGCAGTACTTC. Translated, it gives CASNPGQGVREQYF.

The chain recombines TRBV29-1 with TRBJ1-1, with D unclear. CDR1 is SQVTM, CDR2 ANQGSEA, per germline. V lost 7 bases and J 1 base, leaving 7 bases between the germline ends. The CDR3 contains 11 residues. CDR3 sequence reads: CSAQRNTEAFF. The CDR3 nucleotides read TGCAGCGCTCAGCGGAACACTGAAGCTTTCTTT.

The chain joins TRBV20-1 to TRBJ2-5; the match to TRBD2 covers 7 bases. Germline values: CDR1 DFQATT, CDR2 SNEGSKA (reference sequence). J gave up 5 bases and V 3 bases, and 3 bases lay outside the gene matches. The CDR3 is made up of 12 amino acids. CDR3 sequence (DNA): TGCAGTGCTAGCCAGGGAGGGGAGACCCAGTACTTC. The encoded protein is CSASQGGETQYF.

There are a few counts of this clonotype. This rearrangement joins TRBV20-1 to TRBJ1-2; D remains ambiguous. The length of the CDR3 is 10 residues. Germline lookup yields CDR1 DFQATT and CDR2 SNEGSKA (reference sequence). CDR3 bases: TGCGGAGCCGTGGTCACTGCCTACACCTTC. Encoded protein: CGAVVTAYTF.

The gene calls are TRBV12-3 or TRBV12-4 and TRBJ1-2; possible D gene TRBD1, 5 bases. V dropped 1 base and J dropped 8 bases, with 8 bases sitting between them. The CDR3 length is 12 residues. The CDR3 reads CASSLGGEGYTF. CDR3 coding DNA: TGTGCCAGCAGTTTAGGGGGGGAGGGCTACACCTTC.

This clonotype was counted ten times or more. V usage is TRBV4-1 and J usage is TRBJ2-6; maybe TRBD2 (6 bases). The CDR3 consists of 17 residues. V shed 3 bases and J shed 2 bases, with 14 bases lying between them. The germline CDR1 and CDR2 sequences are MGHRA and YSYEKL. The CDR3 DNA reads as TGCGCCAGCAGCCATAGAGTGGAGGGCCCTGGGGCCAACGTCCTGACTTTC. The encoded protein is CASSHRVEGPGANVLTF.

This clonotype was counted only a few times. V and J are TRBV4-2 and TRBJ1-1; the D gene is possibly TRBD1 (5 bases). The germline V and J ends were trimmed by 4 bases and 0 bases, with 15 bases remaining between them. The CDR3 is 16 amino acids. Germline CDR1 is LGHNA and CDR2 is YNFKEQ. The CDR3 loop is CASSLGTQTLNTEAFF. The CDR3 DNA reads as TGTGCCAGCAGCCTCGGGACCCAGACTCTGAACACTGAAGCTTTCTTT.

This clonotype appeared a few times. The CDR3 DNA is TGTGCCAGCAGCTTAATCTCAGGTTCAGCTTTCTTT. Its protein is CASSLISGSAFF. This sequence joins TRBV7-9 and TRBJ1-1, with D uncertain. V lost 2 bases and J lost 10, with 11 bases in between. Germline CDR1 SEHNR, CDR2 FQNEAQ (reference sequence). This CDR3 region has 12 residues.

The chain couples TRBV3-1 to TRBJ2-3; D is possibly TRBD2 (6 bases). Trimming removed 7 bases from V and 0 bases from J, with 14 bases in between. CDR3 length: 15 residues. The V gene's germline CDR1 is LGHDT and CDR2 YNNKEL (reference sequence). The CDR3 loop is CASTRQRASTDTQYF. The CDR3 DNA reads TGTGCCAGCACCCGGCAGCGGGCCAGCACAGATACGCAGTATTTT.

This clonotype was observed a handful of times. The chain combines TRBV4-3 with TRBJ1-3, with D unresolved. The germline CDR1 and CDR2 sequences are LGHNA and YSLEER. Trimming left V 0 bases short and J 0 bases short, with 12 bases between. The CDR3 sequence is 17 residues long. The CDR3 DNA reads as TGCGCCAGCAGCCAAGATCGGGCAGACTCCTCTGGAAACACCATATATTTT. Protein: CASSQDRADSSGNTIYF.

The chain couples TRBV4-1 to TRBJ1-6, with 7 bases aligning to TRBD1. The CDR3 extends over 15 amino acids. V lost 6 bases to trimming and J lost 6 bases; unmatched junction nucleotides: 8. The germline V gene encodes CDR1 MGHRA and CDR2 YSYEKL. CDR3 DNA sequence: TGCGCCAGCAGGGATAGGACAGGCTTTAATTCACCCCTCCACTTT. It encodes CASRDRTGFNSPLHF.

The rearrangement joins TRBV7-2 to TRBJ2-7; no reliable D call. Germline V gene sequence: CDR1 SGHTA, CDR2 FQGNSA. This CDR3 is built from 18 residues. With 0 bases removed from V and 2 bases from J, the gap between germline ends came to 20 bases. As DNA, the CDR3 is TGTGCCAGCAGCTTAGCGTTACTGGGAAGAGCTGCGACCTACGAGCAGTACTTC. This sequence encodes CASSLALLGRAATYEQYF.